This entry features one TCR beta chain sequence. Per the original methods: Counts of nucleated cells, estimated from reference gene primer amplification, were obtained. Using immunoSEQ multiplex PCR, the repertoire was profiled, and TCRdb retains in-frame clones only, with some absent. Clone size and V and J calls were adopted from that table, with D and trimming inferred from the DNA. There are under 250,000 clones in the sample; approximately 82% occur only once, and less than 3.5% lies in the top ten. The V gene end was trimmed by 6 bases and the J gene end by 7 bases; junction bases not matched to a gene: 6. This CDR3 has 13 amino acids. These data originate in a study of blood T cell repertoires in COVID-19. As for the study in general: Spain, Italy and the United States supplied samples that represented acute and convalescent COVID-19. The analysed material was cDNA or gDNA that came from T cells, B-cell-depleted T cells, or PBMCs.

The TCR sequence derives from a man in his fifties with active or convalescent COVID-19. Specimen: peripheral blood. The chain uses TRBV12-3 or TRBV12-4 and TRBJ2-1; 7 bases map to TRBD2. CDR3 sequence reads: CASSPLGGNEQFF. CDR3 nucleotide sequence: TGTGCCAGCAGCCCCCTCGGGGGGAATGAGCAGTTCTTC.